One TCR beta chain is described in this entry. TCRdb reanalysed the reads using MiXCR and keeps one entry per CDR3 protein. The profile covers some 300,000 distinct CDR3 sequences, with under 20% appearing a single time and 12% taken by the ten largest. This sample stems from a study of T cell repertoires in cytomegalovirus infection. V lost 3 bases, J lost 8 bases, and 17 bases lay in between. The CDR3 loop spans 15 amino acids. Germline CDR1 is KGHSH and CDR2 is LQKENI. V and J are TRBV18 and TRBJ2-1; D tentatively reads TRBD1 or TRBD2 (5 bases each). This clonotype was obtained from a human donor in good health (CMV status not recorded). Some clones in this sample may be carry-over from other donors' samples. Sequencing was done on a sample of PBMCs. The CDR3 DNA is TGTGCCAGCTCACCGGATCGGGACCGAGCCCATGAGCAGTTCTTC. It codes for CASSPDRDRAHEQFF.